This paragraph reports one T cell receptor (beta chain). This record belongs to a study of blood T cells in healthy people across ages. The CDR3 extends over 16 amino acids. J gave up 0 bases and V 1 base, and 5 bases lay outside the gene matches. Germline CDR1 is SGHVS and CDR2 is FQNEAQ. A second PCR, run for about 7 to 11 cycles, used a sample-barcoded 5' primer plus a J-beta primer mix. In TCRdb, the 5' RACE reads were re-called with MiXCR into one record per CDR3 protein. The profile shows approximately 780,000 distinct CDR3 sequences, under 30% of them singletons. The sample also formed part of further work on T cells of mothers and their children. That study adds: The shaping of TCR recombination output by thymic selection is similar in related and unrelated pairs.

The sequence was obtained from a boy younger than 18 in good health. Sequenced: blood. This chain uses TRBV7-8 with TRBJ2-5; 7 bases map to TRBD2. The CDR3 loop reads CASSLGVGGNQETQYF. CDR3 in DNA: TGTGCCAGCAGCTTAGGGGTCGGGGGGAACCAAGAGACCCAGTACTTC.